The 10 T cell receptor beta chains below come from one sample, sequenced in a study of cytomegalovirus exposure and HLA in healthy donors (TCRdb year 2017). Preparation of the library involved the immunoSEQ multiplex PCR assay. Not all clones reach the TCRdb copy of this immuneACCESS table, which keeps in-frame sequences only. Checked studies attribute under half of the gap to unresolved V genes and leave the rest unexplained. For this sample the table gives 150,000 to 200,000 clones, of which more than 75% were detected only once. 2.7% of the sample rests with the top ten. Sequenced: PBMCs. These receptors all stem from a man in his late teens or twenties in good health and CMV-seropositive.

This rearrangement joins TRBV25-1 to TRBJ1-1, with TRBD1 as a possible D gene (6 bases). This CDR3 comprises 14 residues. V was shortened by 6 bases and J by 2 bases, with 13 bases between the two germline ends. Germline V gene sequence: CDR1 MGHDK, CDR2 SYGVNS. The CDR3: CASRIDRPNTEAFF. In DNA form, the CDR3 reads TGTGCCAGCAGGATTGACAGGCCTAACACTGAAGCTTTCTTT.

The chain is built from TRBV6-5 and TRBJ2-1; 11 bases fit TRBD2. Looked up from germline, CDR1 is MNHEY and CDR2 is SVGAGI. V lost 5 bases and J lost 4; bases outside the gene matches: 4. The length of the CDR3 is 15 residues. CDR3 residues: CASSHSGRAYNEQFF. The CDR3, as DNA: TGTGCCAGCAGTCATAGCGGGAGGGCTTACAATGAGCAGTTCTTC.

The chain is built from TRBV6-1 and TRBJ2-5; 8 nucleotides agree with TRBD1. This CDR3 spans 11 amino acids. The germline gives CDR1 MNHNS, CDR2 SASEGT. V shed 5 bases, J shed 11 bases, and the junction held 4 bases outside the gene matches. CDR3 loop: CASSYHRGQYF. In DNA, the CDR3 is TGTGCCAGCAGTTACCACAGGGGGCAGTACTTC.

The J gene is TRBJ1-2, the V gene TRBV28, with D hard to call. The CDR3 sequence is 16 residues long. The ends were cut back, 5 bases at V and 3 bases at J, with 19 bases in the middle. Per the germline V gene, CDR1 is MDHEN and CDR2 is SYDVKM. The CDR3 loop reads CASSPYRGDEDYGYTF. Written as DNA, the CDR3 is TGTGCCAGCAGTCCGTATCGGGGAGACGAGGACTATGGCTACACCTTC.

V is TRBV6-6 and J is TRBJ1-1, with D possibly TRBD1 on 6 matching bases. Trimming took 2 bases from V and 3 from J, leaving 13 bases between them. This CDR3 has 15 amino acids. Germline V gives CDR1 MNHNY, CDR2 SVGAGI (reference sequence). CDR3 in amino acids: CASSYLTGSDTEAFF. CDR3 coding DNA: TGTGCCAGCAGTTACCTCACAGGGTCCGACACTGAAGCTTTCTTT.

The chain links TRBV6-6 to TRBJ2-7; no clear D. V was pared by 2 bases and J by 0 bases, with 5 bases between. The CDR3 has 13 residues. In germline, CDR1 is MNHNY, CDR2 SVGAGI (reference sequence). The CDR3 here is CASSYESSYEQYF. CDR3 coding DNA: TGTGCCAGCAGTTACGAGAGCTCCTACGAGCAGTACTTC.

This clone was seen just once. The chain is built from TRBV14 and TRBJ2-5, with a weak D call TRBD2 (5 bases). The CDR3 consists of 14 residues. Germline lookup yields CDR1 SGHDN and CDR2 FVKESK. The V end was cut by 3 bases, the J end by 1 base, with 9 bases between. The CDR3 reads CASSHRGAQETQYF. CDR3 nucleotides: TGTGCCAGCAGCCACCGGGGTGCCCAAGAGACCCAGTACTTC. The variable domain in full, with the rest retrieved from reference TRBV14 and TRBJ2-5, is EAGVTQFPSHSVIEKGQTVTLRCDPISGHDNLYWYRRVMGKEIKFLLHFVKESKQDESGMPNNRFLAERTGGTYSTLKVQPAELEDSGVYFCASSHRGAQETQYFGPGTRLLVL.

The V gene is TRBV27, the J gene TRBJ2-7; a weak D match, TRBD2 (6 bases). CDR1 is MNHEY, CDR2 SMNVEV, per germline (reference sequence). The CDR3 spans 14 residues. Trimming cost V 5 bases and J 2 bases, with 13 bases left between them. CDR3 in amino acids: CASSVAGGAYEQYF. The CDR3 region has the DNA TGTGCCAGCAGTGTGGCAGGAGGGGCCTACGAGCAGTACTTC.

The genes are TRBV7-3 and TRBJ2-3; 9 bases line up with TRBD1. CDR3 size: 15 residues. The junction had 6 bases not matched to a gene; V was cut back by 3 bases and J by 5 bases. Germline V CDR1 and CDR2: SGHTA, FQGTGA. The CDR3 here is CASSFNRGPEDTQYF. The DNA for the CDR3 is TGTGCCAGCAGCTTCAACAGGGGGCCTGAAGATACGCAGTATTTT.

CDR3 sequence: CASSLAGGTVTYEQYF. In DNA form, the CDR3 reads TGTGCCAGCAGTCTAGCTGGGGGGACGGTTACCTACGAGCAGTACTTC. V usage is TRBV7-8 and J usage is TRBJ2-7; D perhaps matches TRBD2 (6 bases). This CDR3 is 16 amino acids long. Deletions cut 6 bases from V and 2 bases from J, with 20 bases between. Germline V gene lookup returns CDR1 SGHVS and CDR2 FQNEAQ.